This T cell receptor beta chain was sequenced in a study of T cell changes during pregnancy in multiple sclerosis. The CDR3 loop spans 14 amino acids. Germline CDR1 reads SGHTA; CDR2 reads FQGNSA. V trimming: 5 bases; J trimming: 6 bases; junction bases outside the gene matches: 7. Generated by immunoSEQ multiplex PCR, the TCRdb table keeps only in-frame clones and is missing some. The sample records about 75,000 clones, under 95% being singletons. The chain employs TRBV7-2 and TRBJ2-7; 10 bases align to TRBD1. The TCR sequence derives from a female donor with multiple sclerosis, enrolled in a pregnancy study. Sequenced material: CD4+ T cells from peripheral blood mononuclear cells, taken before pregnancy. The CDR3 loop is CASSKRQGAGEQYF. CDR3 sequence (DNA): TGTGCCAGCAGCAAGCGACAGGGGGCGGGCGAGCAGTACTTC.